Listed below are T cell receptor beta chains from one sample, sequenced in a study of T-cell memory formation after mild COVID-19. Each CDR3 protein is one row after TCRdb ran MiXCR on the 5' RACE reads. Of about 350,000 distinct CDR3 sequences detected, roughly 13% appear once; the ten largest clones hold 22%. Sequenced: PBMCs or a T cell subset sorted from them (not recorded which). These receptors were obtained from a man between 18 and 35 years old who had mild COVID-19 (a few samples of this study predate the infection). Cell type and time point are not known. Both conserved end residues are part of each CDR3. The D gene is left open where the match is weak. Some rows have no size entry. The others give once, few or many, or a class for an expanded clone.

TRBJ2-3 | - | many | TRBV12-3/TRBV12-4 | TGTGCCAGCAGTTTGCTTGGGGGACTCACAGATACGCAGTATTTT | CASSLLGGLTDTQYF
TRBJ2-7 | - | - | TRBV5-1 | TGCGCCAGCAGCTTGGATATAAACGAGCAGTACTTC | CASSLDINEQYF
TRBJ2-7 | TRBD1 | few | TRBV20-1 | TGCAGTGCTGGAGGGACAGGGGTGAAGCAGTACTTC | CSAGGTGVKQYF
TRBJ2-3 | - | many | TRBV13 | TGTGCCAGCAGCCCCGAAGGGGCCACAGATACGCAGTATTTT | CASSPEGATDTQYF
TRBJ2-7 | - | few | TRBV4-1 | TGCGCCAGCAGCCATAGAGGGGAATACGAGCAGTACTTC | CASSHRGEYEQYF
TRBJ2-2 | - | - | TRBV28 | TGTGCCAGCAGTTTTTCTTGGATTCGGAACACCGGGGAGCTGTTTTTT | CASSFSWIRNTGELFF
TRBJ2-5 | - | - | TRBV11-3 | TGTGCCAGCAGCTTGAGCAGCATGGAGACCCAGTACTTC | CASSLSSMETQYF
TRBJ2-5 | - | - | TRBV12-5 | TGTGCTAGTGGTTCGAGTGTGGGAGAAGCGGTAAGGGGTCGGACCCAGTACTTC | CASGSSVGEAVRGRTQYF
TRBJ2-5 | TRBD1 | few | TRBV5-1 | TGCGCCAGCGGGACAGGACGAGACCAAGAGACCCAGTACTTC | CASGTGRDQETQYF
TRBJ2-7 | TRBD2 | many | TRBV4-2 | TGTGCCAGCAGCCCGGGACTAGCGGGGGGCGAGCAGTACTTC | CASSPGLAGGEQYF
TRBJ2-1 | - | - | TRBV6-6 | TGTGCCAGCAGAATATCCAATGAGCAGTTCTTC | CASRISNEQFF
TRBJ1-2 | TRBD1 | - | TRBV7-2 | TGTGCCAGCAGCCAAGGGACAGCTTACTATGGCTACACCTTC | CASSQGTAYYGYTF
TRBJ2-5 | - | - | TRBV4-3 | TGCGCCAGCAGCCAAGAAGTCGAGGCAGGGCCGGTGGGGACCCAGTACTTC | CASSQEVEAGPVGTQYF
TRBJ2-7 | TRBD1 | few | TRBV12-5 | TGTGCTAGTGGTCCGGGACAGGGGGCCCTATCCTACGAGCAGTACTTC | CASGPGQGALSYEQYF
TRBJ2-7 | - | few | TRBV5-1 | TGCGCCAGCAGCTTGACGTGGGCAAGCAGCGAGCAGTACTTC | CASSLTWASSEQYF
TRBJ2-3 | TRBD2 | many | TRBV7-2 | TGTGCCAGCAGCTTAGAGTCTACTAGCGCAGATACGCAGTATTTT | CASSLESTSADTQYF
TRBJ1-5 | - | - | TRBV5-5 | TGTGCCAGCAGCTTAGCAGGGGTTGATCAGCCCCAGCATTTT | CASSLAGVDQPQHF
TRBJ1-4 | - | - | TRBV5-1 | TGCGCCAGCAGCTTGGGCGCCGGTGAAAAACTGTTTTTT | CASSLGAGEKLFF
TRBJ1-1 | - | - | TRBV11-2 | TGTGCCAGCAGATCATCAGGGGTAGGCGCTGAAGCTTTCTTT | CASRSSGVGAEAFF
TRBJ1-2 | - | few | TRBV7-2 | TGTGCCAGCAGCTTAGAGACAGCGGATGGCTACACCTTC | CASSLETADGYTF
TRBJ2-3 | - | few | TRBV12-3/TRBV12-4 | TGTGCCAGCAGTTTGTGGGATACGCAGTATTTT | CASSLWDTQYF
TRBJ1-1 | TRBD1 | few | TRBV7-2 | TGTGCCAGCAACGTAGGCAGGGGGAAGACTGAAGCTTTCTTT | CASNVGRGKTEAFF
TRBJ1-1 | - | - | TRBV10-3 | TGTGCCATCAGTGAGTCTCCCAGGGACACTGAAGCTTTCTTT | CAISESPRDTEAFF
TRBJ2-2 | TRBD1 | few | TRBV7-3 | TGTGCCAGCAGCTCACAGGGGATCACCGGGGAGCTGTTTTTT | CASSSQGITGELFF
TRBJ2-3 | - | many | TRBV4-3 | TGCGCCAGCAGCCAAGAACCGTTCACAGATACGCAGTATTTT | CASSQEPFTDTQYF
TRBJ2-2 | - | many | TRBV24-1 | TGTGCCACCAGTGATCACCGGACAAGTTCCGGGGAGCTGTTTTTT | CATSDHRTSSGELFF
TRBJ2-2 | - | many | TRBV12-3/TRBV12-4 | TGTGCCAGCAGTTGGGGTGGGGATGGCACCGGGGAGCTGTTTTTT | CASSWGGDGTGELFF
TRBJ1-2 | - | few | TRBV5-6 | TGTGCCAGCAAACCATACAGCGCTGCTAACTATGGCTACACCTTC | CASKPYSAANYGYTF
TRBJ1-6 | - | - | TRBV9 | TGTGCCAGCAGCGTAGTACAAGGGGCCCTCCACTTT | CASSVVQGALHF
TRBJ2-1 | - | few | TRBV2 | TGTGCCAGCAGCAGTAGGCACAATTCGTACAATGAGCAGTTCTTC | CASSSRHNSYNEQFF
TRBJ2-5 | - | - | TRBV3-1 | TGTGCCAGCAGCCAGAACGCAAAAGAGACCCAGTACTTC | CASSQNAKETQYF